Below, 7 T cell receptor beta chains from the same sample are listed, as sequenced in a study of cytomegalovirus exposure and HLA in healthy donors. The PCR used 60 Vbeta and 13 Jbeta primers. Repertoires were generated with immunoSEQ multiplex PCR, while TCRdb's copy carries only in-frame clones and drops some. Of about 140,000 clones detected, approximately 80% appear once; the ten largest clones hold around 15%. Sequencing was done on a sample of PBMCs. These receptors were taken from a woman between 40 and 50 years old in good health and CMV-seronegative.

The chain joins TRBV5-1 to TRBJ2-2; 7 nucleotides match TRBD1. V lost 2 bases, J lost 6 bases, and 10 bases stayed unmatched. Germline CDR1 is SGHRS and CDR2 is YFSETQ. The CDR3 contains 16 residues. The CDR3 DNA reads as TGCGCCAGCAGCTTCTCTTCAGGACAGGTTTCCGGGGAGCTGTTTTTT. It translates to CASSFSSGQVSGELFF.

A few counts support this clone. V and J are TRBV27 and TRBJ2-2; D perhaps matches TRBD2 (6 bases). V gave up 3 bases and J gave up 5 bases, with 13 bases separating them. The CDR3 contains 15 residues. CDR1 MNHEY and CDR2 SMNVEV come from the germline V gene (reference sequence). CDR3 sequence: CASSFDGLLTGELFF. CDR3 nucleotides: TGTGCCAGCAGTTTCGACGGACTACTTACCGGGGAGCTGTTTTTT.

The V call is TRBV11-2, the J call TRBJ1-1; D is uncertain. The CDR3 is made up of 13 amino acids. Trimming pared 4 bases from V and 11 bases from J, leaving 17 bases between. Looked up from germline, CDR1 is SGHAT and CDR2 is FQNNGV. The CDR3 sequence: CASSSQRGWLAFF. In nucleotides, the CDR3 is TGTGCCAGCAGCTCCCAGCGGGGTTGGTTGGCTTTCTTT.

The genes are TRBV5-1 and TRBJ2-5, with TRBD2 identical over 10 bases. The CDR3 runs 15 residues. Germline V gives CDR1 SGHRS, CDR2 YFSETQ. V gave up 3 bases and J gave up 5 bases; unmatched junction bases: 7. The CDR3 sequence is CASSSLAGVKETQYF. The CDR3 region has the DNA TGCGCCAGCAGCTCGCTAGCGGGAGTTAAGGAGACCCAGTACTTC.

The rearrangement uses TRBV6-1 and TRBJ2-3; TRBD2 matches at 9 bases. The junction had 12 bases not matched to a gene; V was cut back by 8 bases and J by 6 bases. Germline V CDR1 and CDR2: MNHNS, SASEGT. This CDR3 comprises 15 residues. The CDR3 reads CASDSRRGGRDTQYF. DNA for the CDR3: TGTGCCAGCGATTCTAGGCGGGGGGGCCGCGATACGCAGTATTTT.

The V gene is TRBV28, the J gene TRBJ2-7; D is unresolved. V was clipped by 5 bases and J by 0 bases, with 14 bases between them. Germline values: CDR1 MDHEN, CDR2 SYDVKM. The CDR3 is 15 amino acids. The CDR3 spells CASSNPGGGSYEQYF. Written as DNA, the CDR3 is TGTGCCAGCAGTAACCCCGGTGGCGGCTCCTACGAGCAGTACTTC.

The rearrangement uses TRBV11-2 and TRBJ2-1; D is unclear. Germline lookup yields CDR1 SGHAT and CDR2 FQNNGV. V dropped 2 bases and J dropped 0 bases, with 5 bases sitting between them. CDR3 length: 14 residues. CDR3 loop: CASSLLPSYNEQFF. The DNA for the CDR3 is TGTGCCAGCAGCTTACTCCCCTCCTACAATGAGCAGTTCTTC.